This T cell receptor (beta chain) appears in the sequencing data of a study of early T cells in non-severe SARS-CoV-2 infection. At the level of the study: Unsorted whole-blood RNA was sequenced in bulk, leaving chains unpaired.

V lost 5 bases and J lost 7; bases outside the gene matches: 8. The germline gives CDR1 SEHNR, CDR2 FQNEAQ (reference sequence). The length of the CDR3 is 15 residues. General study findings and limits: The matching step, a VDJdb search, favored anti-spike CD8 responses and missed private and CD4 specificities.

Unique molecular identifiers (one per individual cDNA molecule) were attached. MiXCR, applied by TCRdb to the 5' RACE reads, yields one record per CDR3 protein. The sample carries tens of thousands of distinct CDR3 sequences, around 12% recorded once. At least ten counts were recorded for this clonotype. Antigen: not known. The chain uses TRBV7-9 and TRBJ2-1; 10 bases align to TRBD2. The TCR originated in an adult who was a healthcare worker with PCR-confirmed SARS-CoV-2 infection or an uninfected control (not recorded which). Sequencing input: whole blood. The CDR3 spells CASSITSGAMNEQFF. The DNA for the CDR3 is TGTGCCAGCAGCATTACTAGCGGGGCCATGAATGAGCAGTTCTTC.